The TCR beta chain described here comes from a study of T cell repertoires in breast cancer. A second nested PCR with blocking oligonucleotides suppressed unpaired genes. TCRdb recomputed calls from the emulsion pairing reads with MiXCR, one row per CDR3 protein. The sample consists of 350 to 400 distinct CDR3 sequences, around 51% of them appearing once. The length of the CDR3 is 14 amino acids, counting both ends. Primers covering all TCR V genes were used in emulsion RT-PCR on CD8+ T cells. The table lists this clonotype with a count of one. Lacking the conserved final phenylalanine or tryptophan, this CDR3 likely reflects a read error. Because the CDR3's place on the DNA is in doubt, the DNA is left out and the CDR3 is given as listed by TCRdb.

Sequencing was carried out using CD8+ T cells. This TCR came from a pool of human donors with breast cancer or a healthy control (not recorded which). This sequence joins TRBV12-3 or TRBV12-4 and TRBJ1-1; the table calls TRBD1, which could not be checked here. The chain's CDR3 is CASSFGGKNTEAFY.